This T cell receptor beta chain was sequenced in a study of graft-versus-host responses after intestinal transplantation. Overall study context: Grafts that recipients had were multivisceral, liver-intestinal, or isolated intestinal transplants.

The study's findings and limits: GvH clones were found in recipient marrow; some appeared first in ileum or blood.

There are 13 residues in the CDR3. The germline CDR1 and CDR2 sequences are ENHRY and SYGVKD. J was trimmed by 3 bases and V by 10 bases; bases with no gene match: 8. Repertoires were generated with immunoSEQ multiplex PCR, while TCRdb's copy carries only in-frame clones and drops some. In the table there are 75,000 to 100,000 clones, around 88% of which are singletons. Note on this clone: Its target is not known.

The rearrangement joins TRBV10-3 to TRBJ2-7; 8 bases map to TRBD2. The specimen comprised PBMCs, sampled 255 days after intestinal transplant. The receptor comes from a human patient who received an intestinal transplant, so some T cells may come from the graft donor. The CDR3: CATGGQLGYEQYF. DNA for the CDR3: TGTGCCACGGGAGGGCAGCTTGGCTACGAGCAGTACTTC.